Listed below are T cell receptor beta chains from one sample, sequenced in a study of blood T cell repertoires in COVID-19. This table comes from immunoSEQ multiplex PCR, and its TCRdb copy is limited to in-frame clones, with some not included. Of roughly 80,000 clones listed, 70% to 90% are singletons. The specimen was peripheral blood. These receptors originate from a woman in her 70s with acute or convalescent COVID-19. Both conserved end residues are part of each CDR3. A D gene is named only where the DNA matches it firmly. Expanded clones are given a class, and other clones once, few, many or no size at all.

clone_size d_call cdr3_length j_call v_call cdr3_aa cdr3_nt
NA NA 15 TRBJ1-2 TRBV9 CASTEIGAGHYGYTF TGTGCCAGCACCGAAATTGGTGCAGGGCACTATGGCTACACCTTC
NA TRBD2 16 TRBJ2-3 TRBV11-3 CASSRPSSGSGDTQYF TGTGCCAGCAGCCGTCCCTCTAGCGGGAGCGGAGATACGCAGTATTTT
NA TRBD1 14 TRBJ1-6 TRBV7-9 CASSVTGGDSPLHF TGTGCCAGCAGCGTGACAGGGGGCGATTCACCCCTCCACTTT
NA NA 12 TRBJ1-2 TRBV7-9 CASSSTGYGYTF TGTGCCAGCAGTTCTACAGGGTATGGCTACACCTTC
NA NA 13 TRBJ2-4 TRBV7-9 CASSVDTRNIQYF TGTGCCAGCAGCGTGGACACACGGAACATTCAGTACTTC
NA NA 16 TRBJ1-6 TRBV28 CASSSPGSSYNSPLHF TGTGCCAGCAGTTCACCCGGGAGCTCCTATAATTCACCCCTCCACTTT
once NA 16 TRBJ2-1 TRBV19 CASSDLLGQNYNEQFF TGTGCCAGTAGCGACCTTCTTGGGCAGAATTACAATGAGCAGTTCTTC
NA NA 13 TRBJ1-6 TRBV6-1 CASSERETSPLHF TGTGCCAGCAGTGAACGGGAGACTTCACCCCTCCACTTT
NA TRBD1 16 TRBJ1-1 TRBV5-1 CASSLAGTAMNTEAFF TGCGCCAGCAGCTTGGCCGGGACAGCCATGAACACTGAAGCTTTCTTT
NA NA 15 TRBJ1-4 TRBV11-2 CASSLVAATNEKLFF TGTGCCAGCAGCTTAGTAGCAGCAACTAATGAAAAACTGTTTTTT
NA TRBD2 16 TRBJ2-3 TRBV5-1 CASSLGRGTGTDTQYF TGCGCCAGCAGCTTGGGGCGGGGGACCGGCACAGATACGCAGTATTTT
once TRBD1 16 TRBJ2-1 TRBV11-3 CASRSRDRGVTNEQFF TGTGCCAGCAGGAGCAGGGACAGGGGAGTAACGAATGAGCAGTTCTTC
NA NA 14 TRBJ2-2 TRBV19 CASSKPSNTGELFF TGTGCCAGTAGTAAGCCTTCGAACACCGGGGAGCTGTTTTTT
NA TRBD2 16 TRBJ2-3 TRBV5-1 CASSPTGTSGPDTQYF TGCGCCAGCAGCCCTACCGGGACTAGCGGCCCAGATACGCAGTATTTT
NA NA 15 TRBJ1-1 TRBV7-8 CASSLWSGRHTEAFF TGTGCCAGCAGCTTATGGAGCGGCAGACACACTGAAGCTTTCTTT
NA NA 11 TRBJ1-1 TRBV28 CASSLSQEAFF TGTGCCAGCAGTTTATCCCAAGAAGCTTTCTTT
NA NA 13 TRBJ2-1 TRBV7-9 CASSSTGTYEQFF TGTGCCAGCAGCAGTACCGGGACATATGAGCAGTTCTTC
NA TRBD1 20 TRBJ2-2 TRBV3-1/TRBV3-2 CASSQGRQGFWRTNTGELFF TGTGCCAGCAGCCAAGGTCGACAGGGTTTTTGGAGAACGAACACCGGGGAGCTGTTTTTT
NA NA 15 TRBJ2-5 TRBV7-9 CASSPIGGLLETQYF TGTGCCAGCAGCCCTATAGGGGGTCTGCTGGAGACCCAGTACTTC
NA TRBD1 14 TRBJ2-3 TRBV7-2 CAKRGQAPSDTQYF TGTGCCAAAAGGGGACAGGCTCCATCAGATACGCAGTATTTT
NA TRBD1 13 TRBJ1-1 TRBV19 CASSGTENTEAFF TGTGCCAGTAGTGGGACAGAGAACACTGAAGCTTTCTTT
NA TRBD1 14 TRBJ1-2 TRBV29-1 CSVSPGQALYGYTF TGCAGCGTGTCTCCGGGACAGGCTCTCTATGGCTACACCTTC
NA TRBD2 16 TRBJ2-5 TRBV9 CASSVGLAGVWETQYF TGTGCCAGCAGCGTAGGCCTAGCGGGAGTTTGGGAGACCCAGTACTTC
NA NA 16 TRBJ1-2 TRBV6-6 CASVPRGGHVINGYTF TGTGCCAGCGTTCCTCGCGGGGGACACGTTATAAACGGCTACACCTTC
NA NA 11 TRBJ2-1 TRBV2 CASIRRYEQFF TGTGCCAGCATCAGGAGGTATGAGCAGTTCTTC
NA NA 14 TRBJ1-2 TRBV7-2 CASSLGSTPPGYTF TGTGCCAGCAGCTTGGGCAGTACCCCCCCCGGCTACACCTTC
NA NA 13 TRBJ1-4 TRBV5-6 CASTLRFAGGLFF TGTGCCAGCACCCTCCGGTTTGCAGGTGGACTGTTTTTT
NA TRBD2 15 TRBJ2-1 TRBV5-1 CASSGGGNPYNEQFF TGCGCCAGCAGCGGCGGGGGTAACCCCTACAATGAGCAGTTCTTC